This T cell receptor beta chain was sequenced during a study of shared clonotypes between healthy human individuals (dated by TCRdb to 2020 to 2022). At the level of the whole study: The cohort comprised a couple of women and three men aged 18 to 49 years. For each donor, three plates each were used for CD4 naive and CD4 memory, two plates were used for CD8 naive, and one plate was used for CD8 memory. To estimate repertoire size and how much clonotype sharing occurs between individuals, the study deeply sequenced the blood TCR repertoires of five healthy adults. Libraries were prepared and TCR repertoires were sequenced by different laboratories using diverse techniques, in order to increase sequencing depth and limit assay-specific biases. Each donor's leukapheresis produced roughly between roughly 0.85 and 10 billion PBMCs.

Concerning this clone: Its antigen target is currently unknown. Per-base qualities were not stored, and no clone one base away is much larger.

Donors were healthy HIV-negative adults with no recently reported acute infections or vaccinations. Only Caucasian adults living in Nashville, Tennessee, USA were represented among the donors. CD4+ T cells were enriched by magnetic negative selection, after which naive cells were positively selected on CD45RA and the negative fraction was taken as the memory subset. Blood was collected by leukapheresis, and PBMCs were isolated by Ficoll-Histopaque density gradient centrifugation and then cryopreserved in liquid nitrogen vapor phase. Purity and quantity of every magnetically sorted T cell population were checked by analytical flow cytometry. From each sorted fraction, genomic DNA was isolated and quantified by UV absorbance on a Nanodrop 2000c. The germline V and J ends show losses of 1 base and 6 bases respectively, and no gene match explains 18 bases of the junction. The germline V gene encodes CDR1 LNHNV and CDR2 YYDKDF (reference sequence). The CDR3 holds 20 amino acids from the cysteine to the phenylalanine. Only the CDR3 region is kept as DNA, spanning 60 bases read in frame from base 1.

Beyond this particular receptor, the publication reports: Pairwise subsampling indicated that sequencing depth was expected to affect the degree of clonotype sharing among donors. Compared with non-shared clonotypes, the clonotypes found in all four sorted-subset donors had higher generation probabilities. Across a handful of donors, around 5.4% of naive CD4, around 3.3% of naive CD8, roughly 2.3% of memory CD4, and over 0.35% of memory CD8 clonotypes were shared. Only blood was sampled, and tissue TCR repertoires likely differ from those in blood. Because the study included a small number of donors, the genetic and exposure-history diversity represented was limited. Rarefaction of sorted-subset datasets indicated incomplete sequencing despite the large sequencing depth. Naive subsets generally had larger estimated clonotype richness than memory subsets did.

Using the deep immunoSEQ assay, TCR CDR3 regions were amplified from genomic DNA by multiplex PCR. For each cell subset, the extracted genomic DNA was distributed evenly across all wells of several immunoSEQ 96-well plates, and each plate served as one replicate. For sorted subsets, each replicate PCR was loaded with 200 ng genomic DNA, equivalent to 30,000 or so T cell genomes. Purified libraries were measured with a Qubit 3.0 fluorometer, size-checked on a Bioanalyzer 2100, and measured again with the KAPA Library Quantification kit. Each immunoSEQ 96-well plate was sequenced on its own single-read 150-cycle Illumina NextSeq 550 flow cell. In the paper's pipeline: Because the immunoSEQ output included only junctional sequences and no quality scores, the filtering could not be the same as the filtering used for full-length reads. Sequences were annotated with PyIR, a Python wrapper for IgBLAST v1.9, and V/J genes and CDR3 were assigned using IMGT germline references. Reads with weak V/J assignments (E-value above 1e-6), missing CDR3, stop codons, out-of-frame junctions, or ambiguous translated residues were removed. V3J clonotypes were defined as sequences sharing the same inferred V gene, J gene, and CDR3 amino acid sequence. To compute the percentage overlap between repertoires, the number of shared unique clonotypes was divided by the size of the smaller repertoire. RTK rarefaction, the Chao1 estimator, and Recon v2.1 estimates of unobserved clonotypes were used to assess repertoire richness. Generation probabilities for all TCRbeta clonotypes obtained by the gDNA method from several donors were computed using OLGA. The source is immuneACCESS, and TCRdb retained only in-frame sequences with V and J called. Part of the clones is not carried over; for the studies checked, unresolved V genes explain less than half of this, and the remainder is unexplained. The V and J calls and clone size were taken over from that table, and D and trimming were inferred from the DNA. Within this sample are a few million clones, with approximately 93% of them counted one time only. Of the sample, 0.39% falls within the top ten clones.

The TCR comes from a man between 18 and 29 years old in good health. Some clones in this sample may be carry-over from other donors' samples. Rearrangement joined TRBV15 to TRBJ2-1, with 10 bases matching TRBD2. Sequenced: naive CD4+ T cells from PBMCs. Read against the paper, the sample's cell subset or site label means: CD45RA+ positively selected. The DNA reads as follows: TGTGCCACCAGCAGAGTAGTTCGGAGCGGGAGGGCCGGTAGGGGCAATGAGCAGTTCTTC. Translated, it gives CATSRVVRSGRAGRGNEQFF.